Detailed here is one T cell receptor (beta chain). This sample is part of a study of technical replicates of blood from a few donors. The protocol was immunoSEQ multiplex PCR, while the TCRdb copy is restricted to in-frame clones and leaves out a portion. The data contain almost 90,000 clones, roughly 94% of them seen just once; the ten biggest clones take up roughly 0.34%. This CDR3 is built from 16 residues. Trimming stripped 0 bases from V and 4 bases from J, with 15 bases between. The germline gives CDR1 SEHNR, CDR2 FQNEAQ (reference sequence). This clonotype was sampled from a human donor in good health. The chain is built from TRBV7-9 and TRBJ1-1, with D unresolved. Sequenced sample: T cells isolated from PBMCs. The CDR3 DNA follows: TGTGCCAGCAGCTTAGCGATCGGCGGGAAAGGCACTGAAGCTTTCTTT. Translated, it gives CASSLAIGGKGTEAFF.